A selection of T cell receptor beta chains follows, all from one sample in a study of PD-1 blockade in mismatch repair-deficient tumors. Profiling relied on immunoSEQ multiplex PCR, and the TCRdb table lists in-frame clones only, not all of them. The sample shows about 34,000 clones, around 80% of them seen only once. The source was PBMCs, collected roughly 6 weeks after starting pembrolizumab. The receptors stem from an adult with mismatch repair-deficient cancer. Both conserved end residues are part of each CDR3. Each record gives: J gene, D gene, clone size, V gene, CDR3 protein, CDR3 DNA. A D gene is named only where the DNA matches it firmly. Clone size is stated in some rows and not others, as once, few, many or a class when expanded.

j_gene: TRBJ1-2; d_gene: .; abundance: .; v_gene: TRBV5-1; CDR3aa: CASSLGQEDYGYTF; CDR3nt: TGCGCCAGCAGCTTGGGACAGGAGGACTATGGCTACACCTTC
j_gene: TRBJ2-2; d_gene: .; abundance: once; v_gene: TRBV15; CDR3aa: CATSRALAAGELFF; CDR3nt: TGTGCCACCAGCAGAGCCCTAGCAGCCGGGGAGCTGTTTTTT
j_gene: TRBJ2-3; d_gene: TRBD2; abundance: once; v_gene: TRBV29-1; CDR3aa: CSVEFPSGTADTQYF; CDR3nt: TGCAGCGTTGAGTTCCCTAGCGGGACTGCAGATACGCAGTATTTT
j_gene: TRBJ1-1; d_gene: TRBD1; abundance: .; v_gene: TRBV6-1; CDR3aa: CASSVTGENTEAFF; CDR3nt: TGTGCCAGCAGTGTAACAGGGGAGAACACTGAAGCTTTCTTT
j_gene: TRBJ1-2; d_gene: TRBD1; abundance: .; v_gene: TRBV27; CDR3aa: CASSFLTGDLNYGYTF; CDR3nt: TGTGCCAGCAGTTTCCTTACAGGGGATCTTAACTATGGCTACACCTTC
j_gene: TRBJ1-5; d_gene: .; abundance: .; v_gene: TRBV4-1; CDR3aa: CASSQAEGGPQHF; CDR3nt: TGCGCCAGCAGCCAAGCAGAAGGAGGGCCCCAGCATTTT
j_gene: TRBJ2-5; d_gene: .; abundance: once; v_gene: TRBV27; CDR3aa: CASSLLIGGGWGVQETQYF; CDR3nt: TGTGCCAGCAGTTTATTAATTGGGGGCGGCTGGGGAGTTCAAGAGACCCAGTACTTC
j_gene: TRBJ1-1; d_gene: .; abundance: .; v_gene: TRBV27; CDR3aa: CASSLSRGTDTEAFF; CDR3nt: TGTGCCAGCAGTTTATCGCGGGGTACTGACACTGAAGCTTTCTTT
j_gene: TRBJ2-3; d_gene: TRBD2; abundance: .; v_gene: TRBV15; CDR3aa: CATSRVFVGRESADTQYF; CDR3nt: TGTGCCACCAGCAGAGTCTTCGTTGGGCGGGAGTCCGCAGATACGCAGTATTTT
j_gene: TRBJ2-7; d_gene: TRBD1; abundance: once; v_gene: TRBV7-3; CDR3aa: CASSLRDRGSSSGIPYEQYF; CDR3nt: TGTGCCAGCAGCCTTCGGGACAGGGGGTCGTCTAGCGGGATCCCCTACGAGCAGTACTTC
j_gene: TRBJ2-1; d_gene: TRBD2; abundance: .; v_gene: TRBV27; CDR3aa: CASNPGTSSYNEQFF; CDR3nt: TGTGCCAGCAATCCCGGGACTAGCTCCTACAATGAGCAGTTCTTC
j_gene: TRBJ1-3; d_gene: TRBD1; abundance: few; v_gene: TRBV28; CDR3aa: CASSSTGAGNTIYF; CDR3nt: TGTGCCAGCAGTTCTACAGGGGCTGGAAACACCATATATTTT
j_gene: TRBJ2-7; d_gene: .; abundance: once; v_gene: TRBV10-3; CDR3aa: CAISGWGESSYEQYF; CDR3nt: TGTGCCATCAGTGGATGGGGGGAAAGCTCCTACGAGCAGTACTTC
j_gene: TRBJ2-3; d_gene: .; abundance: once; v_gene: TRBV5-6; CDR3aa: CASSLWAATDTQYF; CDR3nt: TGTGCCAGCAGCTTGTGGGCTGCTACAGATACGCAGTATTTT
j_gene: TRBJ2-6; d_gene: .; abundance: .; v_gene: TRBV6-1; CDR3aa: CASSEPLSSGANVLTF; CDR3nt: TGTGCCAGCAGCGAACCACTAAGCTCTGGGGCCAACGTCCTGACTTTC
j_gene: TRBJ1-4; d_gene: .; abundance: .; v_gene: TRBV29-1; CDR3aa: CSVDRGGDEKLFF; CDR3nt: TGCAGCGTTGACCGCGGGGGCGATGAAAAACTGTTTTTT
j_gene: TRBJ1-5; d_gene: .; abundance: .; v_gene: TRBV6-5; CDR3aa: CASGGGPQHF; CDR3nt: TGTGCCAGCGGGGGGGGGCCCCAGCATTTT